This is a list of T cell receptor beta chains from one sample in a study of blood T cell repertoires in COVID-19. TCRdb's table, derived via immunoSEQ multiplex PCR, lists solely in-frame clones and lacks some. The sample has over 55,000 clones, more than 75% seen once; the top ten hold 7% to 9%. Specimen: peripheral blood. These TCRs come from a human donor in a cohort sampled during active COVID-19. The CDR3 runs from the conserved cysteine through the conserved F or W. The D gene is left open where the match is weak. Only part of the rows carry a size: once, few, many, or a class if the clone is expanded.

D,J,length,V,size,CDR3,DNA
NA,TRBJ2-7,13,TRBV5-4,NA,CASSFTAGDEQYF,TGTGCCAGCAGCTTTACAGCCGGGGACGAGCAGTACTTC
TRBD2,TRBJ2-1,17,TRBV19,once,CASRPSGGRSSYNEQFF,TGTGCCAGTAGGCCTAGCGGGGGCCGGAGCTCCTACAATGAGCAGTTCTTC
NA,TRBJ2-7,18,TRBV19,NA,CASAGKSLIRQSSYEQYF,TGTGCCAGTGCGGGAAAATCACTAATCCGACAGAGTTCCTACGAGCAGTACTTC
NA,TRBJ1-1,14,TRBV30,NA,CAWGNRGGPYRAFF,TGTGCCTGGGGTAACCGCGGGGGGCCCTATCGAGCTTTCTTT
NA,TRBJ2-7,15,TRBV30,NA,CAWVITGTPHYEQYF,TGTGCCTGGGTAATTACAGGGACCCCCCACTACGAGCAGTACTTC
TRBD1,TRBJ2-7,15,TRBV7-8,NA,CASSPPGTGLVGQYF,TGTGCCAGCAGCCCCCCAGGGACAGGTCTGGTCGGGCAGTACTTC
TRBD1,TRBJ2-7,14,TRBV9,NA,CASSPGTASYEQYF,TGTGCCAGCAGCCCCGGGACAGCTTCCTACGAGCAGTACTTC
NA,TRBJ1-2,15,TRBV19,NA,CASSGPIDRLYGYTF,TGTGCCAGTAGTGGACCTATAGACAGACTCTATGGCTACACCTTC
NA,TRBJ2-7,16,TRBV28,NA,CASSLAPQARDSEQYF,TGTGCCAGCAGTTTAGCCCCTCAAGCGAGGGATTCCGAGCAGTACTTC
NA,TRBJ1-2,13,TRBV27,NA,CASSSVGGHGYTF,TGTGCCAGCAGTTCCGTGGGAGGGCACGGCTACACCTTC
NA,TRBJ1-6,15,TRBV9,NA,CASSVEGGNNSPLHF,TGTGCCAGCAGCGTAGAGGGAGGGAACAATTCACCCCTCCACTTT
NA,TRBJ2-1,13,TRBV27,NA,CASGQSDYNEQFF,TGTGCCAGCGGACAGTCTGATTACAATGAGCAGTTCTTC
TRBD1,TRBJ2-7,20,TRBV11-2,NA,CASSLDRPLTRDRDPREQYF,TGTGCCAGCAGCTTAGATCGACCCCTAACCCGGGACAGGGACCCAAGGGAGCAGTACTTC
NA,TRBJ2-6,18,TRBV21-1,NA,CASSSTGPLSSGANVLTF,TGTGCCAGCAGCTCGACAGGGCCCCTGAGCTCTGGGGCCAACGTCCTGACTTTC
TRBD1,TRBJ2-7,15,TRBV7-6,NA,CASSLTGGQSYEQYF,TGTGCCAGCAGCTTAACAGGGGGCCAGTCCTACGAGCAGTACTTC
NA,TRBJ2-5,15,TRBV5-1,NA,CASSLDGSRGETQYF,TGCGCCAGCAGCTTGGATGGAAGTCGCGGGGAGACCCAGTACTTC
TRBD1,TRBJ1-4,16,TRBV11-2,NA,CASSKGKGQLNEKLFF,TGTGCCAGCAGTAAGGGAAAGGGACAGCTTAATGAAAAACTGTTTTTT
TRBD1,TRBJ1-1,17,TRBV11-2,NA,CASSSGDRGALNTEAFF,TGTGCCAGCAGCTCTGGGGACAGGGGGGCCTTGAACACTGAAGCTTTCTTT
NA,TRBJ1-2,15,TRBV27,NA,CASSLKPGTYYGYTF,TGTGCCAGCAGTTTAAAACCCGGGACATACTATGGCTACACCTTC
NA,TRBJ1-5,12,TRBV19,NA,CASRESNQPQHF,TGTGCCAGCCGCGAATCAAATCAGCCCCAGCATTTT
NA,TRBJ1-1,12,TRBV29-1,NA,CSVYTGIAEAFF,TGCAGCGTTTATACAGGGATAGCTGAAGCTTTCTTT
NA,TRBJ1-1,16,TRBV19,NA,CASSPNGQAVNTEVFF,TGTGCCAGTAGCCCTAATGGTCAGGCTGTGAACACTGAAGTTTTCTTT
NA,TRBJ2-1,17,TRBV6-4,NA,CASSDSRGGGSYNEQFF,TGTGCCAGCAGTGACTCACGAGGGGGGGGCTCCTACAATGAGCAGTTCTTC
NA,TRBJ2-5,14,TRBV11-1,NA,CASSRRGEGETQYF,TGTGCCAGCAGCCGAAGGGGGGAGGGGGAGACCCAGTACTTC
NA,TRBJ2-2,14,TRBV9,NA,CASSVDAGAGELFF,TGTGCCAGCAGCGTAGACGCAGGGGCCGGGGAGCTGTTTTTT
TRBD1,TRBJ1-6,18,TRBV10-3,NA,CAISESLHPGQGNSPLHF,TGTGCCATCAGTGAGTCTCTACATCCGGGACAGGGGAATTCACCCCTCCACTTT
NA,TRBJ2-7,15,TRBV6-2/TRBV6-3,NA,CASSYSSQGPYEQYF,TGTGCCAGCAGTTACTCGAGTCAGGGGCCCTACGAGCAGTACTTC
NA,TRBJ2-7,11,TRBV20-1,NA,CSAPLNSEQYF,TGCAGTGCTCCCTTAAATAGCGAGCAGTACTTC